The 15 T cell receptor beta chains presented below share a single source sample, sequenced in a study of identifying expanded T cells in peripheral blood. The data were produced by immunoSEQ multiplex PCR, yet TCRdb's version contains in-frame clones alone and is incomplete. The sample lists some 77,000 clones, approximately 90% occurring once. Input material: blood. The receptors derive from a person aged 18-69 years in good health.

The table lists this clone with a few counts. This chain links TRBV7-8 with TRBJ1-3, with 8 nucleotides matching TRBD1. The CDR3 contains 15 residues. V was pared by 5 bases and J by 0 bases, with 3 bases of the junction left unmatched. The germline V gene has CDR1 SGHVS and CDR2 FQNEAQ. The CDR3 nucleotides are TGTGCCAGCAGCCGGGACAGGATCTCTGGAAACACCATATATTTT. Encoded protein: CASSRDRISGNTIYF.

Only one count was recorded for this clone. V gene TRBV15 combines with J gene TRBJ1-1; D gene uncertain. V was shortened by 6 bases and J by 5 bases, with 16 bases between the two germline ends. Germline CDR1 and CDR2: LNHNV and YYDKDF (reference sequence). This CDR3 is built from 14 residues. The CDR3 DNA sequence: TGTGCCACCAGAGAAACTCCATCGGGGACTGAAGCTTTCTTT. Translated, it gives CATRETPSGTEAFF.

The chain recombines TRBV7-9 with TRBJ2-1, with 8 positions matching TRBD1. The junction had 9 bases not matched to a gene; V was cut back by 4 bases and J by 4 bases. Germline CDR1 reads SEHNR; CDR2 reads FQNEAQ (reference sequence). The CDR3 consists of 16 residues. CDR3 DNA sequence: TGTGCCAGCAGCTCCACCGGTCAGGGGGCTTACAATGAGCAGTTCTTC. This translates into CASSSTGQGAYNEQFF.

The genes are TRBV11-2 and TRBJ2-5, with D perhaps TRBD2 (7 bases). From germline, CDR1 is SGHAT and CDR2 FQNNGV. The CDR3 sequence is 14 residues long. Trimming took 6 bases from V and 1 from J, leaving 12 bases between them. The CDR3 is CASSFGGLQETQYF. The CDR3 DNA sequence: TGTGCCAGCAGTTTCGGGGGGCTCCAAGAGACCCAGTACTTC.

Here the CDR3 reads CASSAQGARNTIYF. The CDR3 DNA reads as TGTGCCAGCAGCGCGCAGGGGGCGCGAAACACCATATATTTT. The chain joins TRBV9 to TRBJ1-3; 8 bases map to TRBD1. CDR3 length: 14 residues. The trim removed 3 bases at V and 5 bases at J, leaving 4 bases unmatched. The germline V gene has CDR1 SGDLS and CDR2 YYNGEE.

The J gene is TRBJ2-7, the V gene TRBV7-2; the match to TRBD2 covers 7 bases. Looked up from germline, CDR1 is SGHTA and CDR2 is FQGNSA. The CDR3 is made up of 18 amino acids. V was clipped by 1 base and J by 2 bases; unmatched bases: 14. CDR3 region: CASSLDRGLGGDPYEQYF. CDR3 DNA sequence: TGTGCCAGCAGCTTAGATCGGGGATTGGGAGGGGACCCCTACGAGCAGTACTTC.

This clone was counted a single time. The J gene is TRBJ2-3, the V gene TRBV11-2, with 8 bases that match TRBD2. Germline loops: CDR1 SGHAT, CDR2 FQNNGV. The J segment lost 5 bases and the V segment lost 3 bases, leaving 10 bases of the junction unmatched. There are 16 residues in the CDR3. CDR3 sequence: CASSLMAGTRRDTQYF. The CDR3 DNA is TGTGCCAGCAGCTTGATGGCCGGGACTAGGAGAGATACGCAGTATTTT.

This clone has just a few counts. The chain links TRBV19 to TRBJ1-5, with D uncertain. The CDR3 sequence is 16 residues long. Trimming pared 1 base from V and 2 bases from J, leaving 12 bases between. Germline CDR1 reads LNHDA; CDR2 reads SQIVND (reference sequence). The CDR3 loop reads CASSIVLGRGNQPQHF. The CDR3 DNA sequence: TGTGCCAGTAGTATAGTCCTTGGTCGAGGCAATCAGCCCCAGCATTTT.

This chain uses TRBV18 with TRBJ1-1, with D unclear. V dropped 2 bases and J dropped 3 bases, with 16 bases sitting between them. The CDR3 sequence is 16 residues long. Germline CDR1 reads KGHSH; CDR2 reads LQKENI. In DNA form, the CDR3 reads TGTGCCAGCTCACCAGTACGGAATATTGGGGACACTGAAGCTTTCTTT. It translates to CASSPVRNIGDTEAFF.

V is TRBV6-6 and J is TRBJ2-5; D call uncertain. The CDR3 is made up of 14 amino acids. CDR1 and CDR2 (germline): MNHNY, SVGAGI (reference sequence). V was shortened by 5 bases and J by 1 base, with 11 bases between the two germline ends. This CDR3 is CASSPVMVQETQYF. The DNA of the CDR3 is TGTGCCAGCAGTCCCGTAATGGTCCAAGAGACCCAGTACTTC.

The chain has TRBV5-8 and TRBJ2-1; a weak D match, TRBD1 (5 bases). The CDR3 contains 15 residues. V was clipped by 0 bases and J by 9 bases, with 16 bases between them. Germline V gene lookup returns CDR1 SGHTS and CDR2 YDEGEE. In DNA form, the CDR3 reads TGTGCCAGCAGCTTGGTGGCAGGGTATGTAACTGAGCAGTTCTTC. Translating it yields CASSLVAGYVTEQFF.

This sequence joins TRBV11-2 and TRBJ2-7; a possible D gene is TRBD2 (5 bases). Germline CDR1 is SGHAT and CDR2 is FQNNGV. V lost 8 bases to trimming and J lost 3 bases, with 5 bases between them. This CDR3 has 10 residues. The CDR3 loop reads CASGLYEQYF. CDR3 sequence (DNA): TGTGCCAGCGGACTCTACGAGCAGTACTTC.

V is TRBV5-1 and J is TRBJ2-1; D ambiguous. The CDR3 consists of 17 residues. Deletions cut 6 bases from V and 0 bases from J, with 19 bases between. The germline gives CDR1 SGHRS, CDR2 YFSETQ. In nucleotides, the CDR3 is TGCGCCAGCATACTCCGCCCCGGGCCATCCTCCTACAATGAGCAGTTCTTC. This sequence encodes CASILRPGPSSYNEQFF.

V is TRBV27 and J is TRBJ1-2, with D possibly being TRBD1 (5 bases). The CDR3 runs 16 residues. V was clipped by 3 bases and J by 5 bases, with 19 bases between them. Germline values: CDR1 MNHEY, CDR2 SMNVEV (reference sequence). CDR3 region: CASSFGGASRGYGYTF. DNA of the CDR3: TGTGCCAGCAGTTTTGGGGGTGCGTCCCGGGGGTATGGCTACACCTTC.

V usage is TRBV19 and J usage is TRBJ1-3; tentatively, D is TRBD1 (5 bases). Germline CDR1 is LNHDA and CDR2 is SQIVND (reference sequence). Trimming left V 10 bases short and J 0 bases short, with 16 bases between. CDR3 length equals 15 residues. The CDR3 region has the DNA TGTGCCACCTCGGGGGTACGCGTCTCTGGAAACACCATATATTTT. The encoded protein is CATSGVRVSGNTIYF.